Following are 15 T cell receptor beta chains from one sample sequenced in a study of memory CD4+ T cells and cytomegalovirus serostatus. TCRdb keeps only in-frame clones here, not all; method: immunoSEQ multiplex PCR. The data show 45,000 to 65,000 clones, with under 90% seen just once and roughly 0.6% held by the top ten. Single viable CD3+CD4+CD8-CD45RO+ cells were sorted as the memory CD4+ T cells. Sequencing was performed on memory CD4+ T cells from blood. Every receptor here comes from an adult in good health and CMV-seronegative.

This clone has more than one count but fewer than ten. The chain recombines TRBV21-1 with TRBJ2-2; TRBD2 reflects the table's D call only, with no check against the DNA. TRBV21-1 counts as a pseudogene. The CDR3 totals 20 residues. The DNA of the CDR3 is TGTGCCAGCAGCAACCCTCCTAGCGGGGGCCGCCCCTCGAACACCGGGGAGCTGTTTTTT. It yields the protein CASSNPPSGGRPSNTGELFF.

This chain connects TRBV18 to TRBJ1-5; perhaps TRBD1 as D (5 bases). Germline assignment: CDR1 KGHSH and CDR2 LQKENI. The ends were cut back, 2 bases at V and 1 base at J, with 18 bases in the middle. The CDR3 consists of 18 residues. This CDR3 is CASSPGARGATSNQPQHF. Written as DNA, the CDR3 is TGTGCCAGCTCACCAGGGGCGAGGGGAGCCACGAGCAATCAGCCCCAGCATTTT.

CDR3 in amino acids: CASSPRTGGSYEQYF. CDR3 in DNA: TGTGCCAGCAGTCCCCGGACAGGGGGCTCCTACGAGCAGTACTTC. The chain is built from TRBV25-1 and TRBJ2-7; 10 nucleotides line up with TRBD1. This CDR3 region has 15 residues. From germline, CDR1 is MGHDK and CDR2 SYGVNS. Trimming took 5 bases from V and 0 from J; bases not matched to a gene: 4.

This rearrangement joins TRBV14 to TRBJ1-3; D is uncertain. Trimming took 0 bases from V and 2 from J, leaving 17 bases between them. This CDR3 contains 18 residues. Germline assignment: CDR1 SGHDN and CDR2 FVKESK. In nucleotides, the CDR3 is TGTGCCAGCAGCCAAGATTCCCAGCTTTGGAGAGCTGGAAACACCATATATTTT. It yields the protein CASSQDSQLWRAGNTIYF. The variable domain in full, completed from reference TRBV14 and TRBJ1-3, reads EAGVTQFPSHSVIEKGQTVTLRCDPISGHDNLYWYRRVMGKEIKFLLHFVKESKQDESGMPNNRFLAERTGGTYSTLKVQPAELEDSGVYFCASSQDSQLWRAGNTIYFGEGSWLTVV.

This clone was seen just once. The rearrangement joins TRBV6-5 to TRBJ1-3, with 8 bases lining up with TRBD1. After removal of 6 bases from V and 2 bases from J, the junction contained 3 bases not matched to a gene. The V gene's germline CDR1 is MNHEY and CDR2 SVGAGI. The CDR3 is made up of 14 amino acids. CDR3 DNA: TGTGCCAGCAGCCAGACAGGGGCTGGAAACACCATATATTTT. Its protein is CASSQTGAGNTIYF.

The chain uses TRBV18 and TRBJ2-1; 11 bases agree with TRBD2. The CDR3 runs to 16 residues. The germline gives CDR1 KGHSH, CDR2 LQKENI. The V and J ends lost 0 bases and 10 bases, in that order; junction bases with no gene match: 8. The CDR3 DNA is TGTGCCAGCTCACCACCTAGCGGGGGGGCCGGGATGGAGCAGTTCTTC. This encodes CASSPPSGGAGMEQFF.

The chain recombines TRBV4-2 with TRBJ2-5; D perhaps matches TRBD1 (6 bases). Per germline, CDR1 LGHNA and CDR2 YNFKEQ. The CDR3 length is 15 residues. V was trimmed by 1 base and J by 5 bases, leaving 14 bases between them. CDR3 in amino acids: CASSQAVGADETQYF. As DNA, the CDR3 is TGTGCCAGCAGCCAAGCTGTGGGGGCCGACGAGACCCAGTACTTC.

This rearrangement joins TRBV7-8 to TRBJ2-5, with 9 bases identical to TRBD2. The trim removed 10 bases at V and 5 bases at J, leaving 11 bases unmatched. The CDR3 loop spans 14 amino acids. Germline assignment: CDR1 SGHVS and CDR2 FQNEAQ. The CDR3: CATAAGGPGETQYF. The CDR3 nucleotides are TGTGCCACCGCAGCGGGGGGCCCGGGGGAGACCCAGTACTTC.

The genes are TRBV19 and TRBJ2-1; D is unclear. This CDR3 spans 13 amino acids. V lost 2 bases to trimming and J lost 5 bases, with 7 bases between them. Germline CDR1 LNHDA, CDR2 SQIVND (reference sequence). The CDR3 is CASSIQRDNEQFF. In DNA, the CDR3 is TGTGCCAGTAGTATACAACGGGACAATGAGCAGTTCTTC.

V gene TRBV29-1 combines with J gene TRBJ1-2; D may be TRBD1 (6 bases). CDR3 length equals 12 residues. The germline V gene has CDR1 SQVTM and CDR2 ANQGSEA. The V end was cut by 0 bases, the J end by 8 bases, with 10 bases between. The CDR3 DNA is TGCAGCGTTGAAGATAGGACAGTCGGCTACACCTTC. This codes for CSVEDRTVGYTF.

CDR3 sequence reads: CASSLATTGRETQYF. For the CDR3, the DNA is TGTGCCAGCAGCTTAGCGACCACAGGGCGGGAGACCCAGTACTTC. V usage is TRBV7-7 and J usage is TRBJ2-5, with a weak D call TRBD1 (6 bases). The CDR3 is made up of 15 amino acids. Germline-derived CDR1 and CDR2 are SSHAT and FNYEAQ (reference sequence). The germline V and J ends were trimmed by 0 bases and 5 bases, with 13 bases remaining between them.

This clone has a single count. This chain links TRBV4-1 with TRBJ2-2, with D hard to call. Germline assignment: CDR1 MGHRA and CDR2 YSYEKL. The CDR3 consists of 11 residues. Deletions cut 1 base from V and 6 bases from J, with 0 bases between. CDR3 sequence reads: CASSQAGELFF. CDR3 sequence (DNA): TGCGCCAGCAGCCAAGCCGGGGAGCTGTTTTTT.

V usage is TRBV6-6 and J usage is TRBJ1-1; D is unclear. Germline values: CDR1 MNHNY, CDR2 SVGAGI (reference sequence). Trimming removed 6 bases at V and 6 bases at J, with 8 bases between. The CDR3 runs 11 residues. The CDR3 DNA sequence: TGTGCCAGCAGCCCTCTGGCTGAAGCTTTCTTT. This encodes CASSPLAEAFF.

This clone appeared once. The chain is built from TRBV7-2 and TRBJ1-5, with 7 bases aligning to TRBD1. Germline V gives CDR1 SGHTA, CDR2 FQGNSA. The trim removed 5 bases at V and 7 bases at J, leaving 5 bases unmatched. The CDR3 length is 13 residues. The CDR3 sequence: CASSANRGQPQHF. CDR3 in DNA: TGTGCCAGCAGCGCCAACAGGGGACAGCCCCAGCATTTT.

The rearrangement uses TRBV28 and TRBJ1-5; possible D gene TRBD1, 5 bases. With 5 bases removed from V and 11 bases from J, the gap between germline ends came to 13 bases. The V gene's germline CDR1 is MDHEN and CDR2 SYDVKM. The CDR3 spans 12 residues. In DNA form, the CDR3 reads TGTGCCAGCAGTCTCTACAGGAGCACCCAGCATTTT. Protein sequence: CASSLYRSTQHF.